The 3 T cell receptor beta chains listed next were all sequenced from one sample in a study of T cell repertoires in cytomegalovirus infection (dated by TCRdb to the late 2010s). These reads were obtained on an Illumina HiSeq 1500. The public reads were quality trimmed at Q25 with fastp and then assembled into clones with MiXCR by TCRdb, keeping productive beta chains. Rows with one shared CDR3 protein collapse into an entry with the most common genes and DNA. The sample contains about 310,000 distinct CDR3 sequences, 15% to 20% of them found a single time. The ten largest account for around 12% of the sample. Material: PBMCs. The receptors originated from a human donor in good health (CMV status not recorded). Some clones in this sample may be carry-over from other donors' samples.

The chain combines TRBV5-6 with TRBJ1-1; D unclear. In germline, CDR1 is SGHDT, CDR2 YYEEEE. The CDR3 covers 15 residues. With 7 bases removed from V and 1 base from J, the gap between germline ends came to 17 bases. Here the CDR3 reads CASWALDRENTEAFF. For the CDR3, the DNA is TGTGCCAGCTGGGCATTGGACCGAGAGAACACTGAAGCTTTCTTT. Drawing the rest from reference TRBV5-6 and TRBJ1-1, the complete variable domain is DAGVTQSPTHLIKTRGQQVTLRCSPKSGHDTVSWYQQALGQGPQFIFQYYEEEERQRGNFPDRFSGHQFPNYSSELNVNALLLGDSALYLCASWALDRENTEAFFGQGTRLTVV.

The V call is TRBV27, the J call TRBJ2-1; 7 bases fit TRBD1. V dropped 3 bases and J dropped 6; count of bases not matched to a gene: 5. The CDR3 is 14 amino acids. CDR1 and CDR2 from the germline V gene are MNHEY and SMNVEV (reference sequence). CDR3 bases: TGTGCCAGCAGTTTTTACCCAGGGGGCAATGAGCAGTTCTTC. Its protein is CASSFYPGGNEQFF.

This clonotype was seen only a few times. The CDR3 loop reads CASSPIPGNYGYTF. The CDR3 DNA sequence: TGCGCCAGCAGCCCGATCCCAGGGAACTATGGCTACACCTTC. The genes are TRBV4-1 and TRBJ1-2, with a tentative D call TRBD1 (5 bases). This CDR3 is built from 14 residues. Trimming shortened V by 4 bases and J by 2 bases, and 11 bases separated the two germline ends. Germline V gene data show CDR1 as MGHRA and CDR2 as YSYEKL.